These 2 T cell receptor beta chains were all obtained from the same sample, sequenced in a study of metastatic and nonmetastatic thyroid tumors. All patients were untreated before thyroid surgery. MiXCR reprocessed the PCR reads for TCRdb. The sample records approximately 70,000 clones, roughly 18% being singletons. Sequenced input: blood. Receptors originate from a female donor with papillary thyroid cancer or a benign thyroid nodule (not recorded which). Some clones in this sample may be carry-over from other donors' samples.

This clone was detected only a few times. The V gene is TRBV12-3 or TRBV12-4, the J gene TRBJ2-3; 10 nucleotides agree with TRBD2. There are 16 residues in the CDR3. J lost 2 bases, V lost 6 bases, and 8 bases had no gene match. CDR3 sequence reads: CASSVATSGSTDTQYF. CDR3 in DNA: TGTGCCAGCAGCGTCGCGACTAGCGGGTCCACAGATACGCAGTATTTT.

Concerning this clone itself: A much larger clonotype is one base distant, so this may be a read error. This sequence joins TRBV20-1 and TRBJ2-5; perhaps TRBD2 as D (6 bases). The V end was cut by 4 bases, the J end by 4 bases, with 13 bases between. CDR1 is DFQATT and CDR2 is SNEGSKA in the germline V gene (reference sequence). This CDR3 contains 13 residues. CDR3 region: CSANSGFRETQYF. DNA of the CDR3: TGCAGTGCTAACAGCGGGTTCAGAGAGACCCAGTACTTC.